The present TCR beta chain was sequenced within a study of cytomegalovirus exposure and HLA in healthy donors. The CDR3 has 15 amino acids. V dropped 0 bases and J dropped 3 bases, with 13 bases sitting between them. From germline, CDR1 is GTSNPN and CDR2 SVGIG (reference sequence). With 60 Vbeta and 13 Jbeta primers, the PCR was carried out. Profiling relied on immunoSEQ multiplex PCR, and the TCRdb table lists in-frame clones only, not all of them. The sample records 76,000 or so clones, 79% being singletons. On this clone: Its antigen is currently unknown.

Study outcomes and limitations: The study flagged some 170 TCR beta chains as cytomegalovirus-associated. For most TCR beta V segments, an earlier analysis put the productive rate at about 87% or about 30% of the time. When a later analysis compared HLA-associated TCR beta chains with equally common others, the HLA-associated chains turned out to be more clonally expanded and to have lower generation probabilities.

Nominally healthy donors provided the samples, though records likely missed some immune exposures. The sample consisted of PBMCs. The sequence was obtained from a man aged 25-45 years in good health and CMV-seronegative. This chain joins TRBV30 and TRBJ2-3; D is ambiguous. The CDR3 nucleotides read TGTGCCTGGAGTGTCAGTTTGGCCTTTACAGATACGCAGTATTTT. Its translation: CAWSVSLAFTDTQYF. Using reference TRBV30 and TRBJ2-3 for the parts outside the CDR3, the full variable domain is SQTIHQWPATLVQPVGSPLSLECTVEGTSNPNLYWYRQAAGRGLQLLFYSVGIGQISSEVPQNLSASRPQDRQFILSSKKLLLSDSGFYLCAWSVSLAFTDTQYFGPGTRLTVL.